The clone carrying this T cell receptor beta chain was seen a handful of times. Antigen: not known. The data stem from a study of vaccination and CD4 T cells after COVID-19. V gave up 5 bases and J gave up 0 bases; unmatched junction bases: 5. The CDR3 has 16 residues. Germline CDR1 reads MGHRA; CDR2 reads YSYEKL. Indicated treatment: approximately 9-day PBMC culture with coronavirus spike peptide pools or control peptides (ViraFEST assay). With the Oncomine TCR Beta short-read assay, DNA from cultured CD4+ T cells was sequenced. Each CDR3 protein is one row after TCRdb ran MiXCR on the PCR reads. Among approximately 15,000 distinct CDR3 sequences, around 32% were seen once, and the ten largest hold approximately 15%.

The receptor's source is a human donor with COVID-19. V gene TRBV4-1 combines with J gene TRBJ2-3, with 10 bases aligning to TRBD1. The specimen was cultured CD4+ T cells from blood. Here the CDR3 DNA reads TGCGCCAGCAGCACGACAGGGGGCACTAGCACAGATACGCAGTATTTT. This sequence encodes CASSTTGGTSTDTQYF.